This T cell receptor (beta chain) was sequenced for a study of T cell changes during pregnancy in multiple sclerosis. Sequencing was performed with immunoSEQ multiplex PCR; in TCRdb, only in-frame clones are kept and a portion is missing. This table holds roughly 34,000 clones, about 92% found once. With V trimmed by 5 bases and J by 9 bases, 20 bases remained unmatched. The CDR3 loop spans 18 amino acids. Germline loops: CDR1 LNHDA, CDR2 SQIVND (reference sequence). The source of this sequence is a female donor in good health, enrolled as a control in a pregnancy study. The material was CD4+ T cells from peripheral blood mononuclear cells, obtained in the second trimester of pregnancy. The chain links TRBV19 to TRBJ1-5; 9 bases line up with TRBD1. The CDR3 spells CASSALSPIQGAQSPQHF. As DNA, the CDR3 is TGTGCCAGTAGTGCACTCAGCCCTATACAGGGGGCCCAATCGCCCCAGCATTTT. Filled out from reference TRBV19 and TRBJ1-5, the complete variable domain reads DGGITQSPKYLFRKEGQNVTLSCEQNLNHDAMYWYRQDPGQGLRLIYYSQIVNDFQKGDIAEGYSVSREKKESFPLTVTSAQKNPTAFYLCASSALSPIQGAQSPQHFGDGTRLSIL.